The entry below gives a single T cell receptor (beta chain) sequence along with its context. Its cognate antigen is unknown. The PCR employed 60 Vbeta primers together with 13 Jbeta primers. Sequenced by immunoSEQ multiplex PCR; TCRdb stores in-frame clones only, minus some. The repertoire has some 90,000 clones, roughly 80% of them found once; the top ten carry around a tenth. While unrecorded immune exposures were likely, the donors were nominally healthy when sampled. Germline loops: CDR1 SGHDT, CDR2 YYEEEE. V was pared by 4 bases and J by 9 bases, with 20 bases between. The CDR3 sequence is 16 residues long. The data are from a study of cytomegalovirus exposure and HLA in healthy donors. Whole-study context: In an earlier analysis, some 110 million unique TCR beta sequences were found from some 200 million T cells. Findings and caveats of the study: DRB1 had the most TCR associations and HLA-C the fewest, a later analysis found, with rates varying by HLA locus. The presence/absence work took it that sequencing depth was about the same across donors.

V gene TRBV5-6 combines with J gene TRBJ1-6; possible D gene TRBD1, 6 bases. What was sequenced was PBMCs. The sequence was collected from a human donor in good health. The CDR3 nucleotides read TGTGCCAGCAGCCCGACCCCAGGGGCTGGCGGTTCACCCCTCCACTTT. Translation: CASSPTPGAGGSPLHF.